This T cell receptor beta chain originates from a study of tissue T cells after allogeneic stem cell transplantation. Study observations and caveats: Blood and spleen captured only part of the tissue TCR repertoire.

Details on this clone: As yet, its antigen is unknown.

Sequencing used immunoSEQ multiplex PCR; TCRdb keeps in-frame clones, though not all of them. Of tens of thousands of clones listed, about 70% are singletons. There are 18 residues in the CDR3. The germline CDR1 and CDR2 sequences are LGHDT and YNNKEL (reference sequence). V shed 0 bases and J 1 base; nucleotides not matched to a gene: 10. Retrospectively chosen non-transplant comparators had other cancers and at least five gastrointestinal samples, without known gastrointestinal disease. The rearrangement joins TRBV3-1 (or the pseudogene TRBV3-2) to TRBJ2-7, with 9 bases aligning to TRBD2. The source of this sequence is a female donor of 60 years or more with lung cancer. The sequencing used tissue from the ileum, collected at autopsy. The CDR3 DNA follows: TGTGCCAGCAGCCAAGAGGGGAGCGGGAGGCGCCGATCCTACGAGCAGTACTTC. This codes for CASSQEGSGRRRSYEQYF.